This TCR beta chain derives from a study of blood T cell repertoires in COVID-19. About the research overall: Spain, Italy and the United States supplied samples that represented acute and convalescent COVID-19. T cells, B-cell-depleted T cells, or PBMCs provided the cDNA or gDNA that served as material.

V lost 7 bases and J lost 1, with 17 bases in between. Germline V CDR1 and CDR2: LNHDA, SQIVND (reference sequence). The CDR3 is 16 residues long. In assigning cohorts, the study relied on participant-reported clinical history. Generated by immunoSEQ multiplex PCR, the TCRdb table keeps only in-frame clones and is missing some. The repertoire consists of a few hundred thousand clones, with roughly four fifths occurring once and the leading ten covering roughly 4%. This chain connects TRBV19 to TRBJ1-5; D is possibly TRBD1 (5 bases). Sequencing was performed on PBMCs or T cells enriched from blood (not recorded which). The TCR sequence derives from a man under 40 with acute COVID-19. The DNA for the CDR3 is TGTGCCAGTATCCCCCTTGAACAGGCCAGCAATCAGCCCCAGCATTTT. The encoded protein is CASIPLEQASNQPQHF.